This TCR beta chain was identified during a study of regulatory T cells in long-lasting Graves disease. This clonotype showed up just a few times. Its antigen is not identified. Study results and limitations: Patients with persistent Graves' had lower TCR diversity than newly diagnosed patients.

CDR1 is DFQATT, CDR2 SNEGSKA, per germline (reference sequence). CDR3 length equals 14 residues. J gave up 5 bases and V 6 bases, and 7 bases lay outside the gene matches. The time point: newly diagnosed GD, antithyroid drugs for less than 3 months. PBMCs were the source of the RNA used for TCR sequencing. HTBI primers from iRepertoire and Arm-PCR of CDR3 regions yielded the TCR beta libraries. TCRdb passed the multiplex PCR reads through MiXCR, listing each CDR3 protein once. The data contain some 340,000 distinct CDR3 sequences, approximately 12% of them seen just once; the ten biggest clones take up over 15%. The same specimen was also included in a second study, on T cells in Graves' hyperthyroidism and ophthalmopathy.

The sequence derives from a woman between 18 and 29 years old with Graves disease. Source: peripheral blood mononuclear cells (PBMCs), taken at new diagnosis, from a patient treated with antithyroid drugs. The V gene is TRBV20-1, the J gene TRBJ2-7; 13 positions match TRBD2. The CDR3 region has the DNA TGCAGTGCCTTACTAGCGGGAGGGCTCGACGAGCAGTACTTC. Translation gives CSALLAGGLDEQYF.